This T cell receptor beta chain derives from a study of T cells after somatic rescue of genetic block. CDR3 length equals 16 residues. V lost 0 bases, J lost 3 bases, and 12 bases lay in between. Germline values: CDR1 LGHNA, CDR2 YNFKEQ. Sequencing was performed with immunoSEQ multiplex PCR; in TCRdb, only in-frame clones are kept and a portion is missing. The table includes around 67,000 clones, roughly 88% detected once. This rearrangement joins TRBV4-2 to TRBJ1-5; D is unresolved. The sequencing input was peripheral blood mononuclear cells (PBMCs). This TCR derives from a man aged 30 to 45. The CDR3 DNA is TGTGCCAGCAGCCAAGATAGGCGGTCCACCAATCAGCCCCAGCATTTT. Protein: CASSQDRRSTNQPQHF.